This passage covers 15 T cell receptor beta chains from one sample sequenced in a study of OX40 agonist ivuxolimab in advanced cancers. Method: immunoSEQ multiplex PCR; TCRdb's copy keeps in-frame clones and lacks some. The repertoire has 30,000 to 45,000 clones, approximately 79% of them found once; the top ten carry 11%. Sequencing used CD4+ or CD8+ T cells sorted from blood, obtained in a trial of the OX40 agonist ivuxolimab. The receptors originated from an adult with an advanced solid tumor such as melanoma, head and neck, liver or kidney cancer.

The chain joins TRBV7-8 to TRBJ2-5; no firm D call. Near its end, the DNA agrees better with TRBJ2-7, so the J call may be wrong. The CDR3 has 13 amino acids. CDR1 SGHVS and CDR2 FQNEAQ come from the germline V gene. This chain's CDR3 is CASSLFEFDEQYF. For the CDR3, the DNA is TGTGCCAGCAGCTTATTCGAATTCGACGAGCAGTACTTC.

The rearrangement joins TRBV28 to TRBJ2-3; 7 nucleotides agree with TRBD2. The V gene's germline CDR1 is MDHEN and CDR2 SYDVKM. Trimming at V came to 3 bases and at J to 0 bases, leaving 3 bases not matched to a gene. The CDR3 is 15 residues long. CDR3 in amino acids: CASSFGEGSTDTQYF. The CDR3 DNA reads as TGTGCCAGCAGTTTCGGGGAGGGGAGCACAGATACGCAGTATTTT.

DNA for the CDR3: TGTGCCAGCAGCCAGGGGGAGGGATCTAATGAAAAACTGTTTTTT. This translates into CASSQGEGSNEKLFF. The rearrangement uses TRBV6-4 and TRBJ1-4; 7 nucleotides match TRBD1. V shed 6 bases, J shed 3 bases, and the junction held 7 bases outside the gene matches. CDR3 size: 15 residues. Germline V lookup: CDR1 MRHNA, CDR2 SNTAGT.

The rearrangement joins TRBV21-1 to TRBJ1-1. TRBV21-1 is a recognized pseudogene. The CDR3 spans 19 residues. The CDR3 nucleotides read TGTGCCAGCAGCAGAGCCGACGTAGGATACCGGGCCAGGAACACTGAAGCTTTCTTT. Amino acids: CASSRADVGYRARNTEAFF.

This clone turned up a few times. The J gene is TRBJ1-4, the V gene TRBV4-1; 9 bases map to TRBD1. This CDR3 region has 16 residues. CDR1 and CDR2 (germline): MGHRA, YSYEKL. Losses at the gene ends were 3 bases for V and 4 bases for J; bases not matched to a gene: 6. CDR3 DNA: TGCGCCAGCAGCCACCCAACAGGGGGCAATAATGAAAAACTGTTTTTT. Protein sequence: CASSHPTGGNNEKLFF.

This rearrangement joins TRBV19 to TRBJ1-4; TRBD1 agrees at 7 bases. J was trimmed by 5 bases and V by 3 bases; bases with no gene match: 3. The germline gives CDR1 LNHDA, CDR2 SQIVND (reference sequence). CDR3 length equals 14 residues. CDR3 in DNA: TGTGCCAGTAGTATCCGACAGGGAAATGAAAAACTGTTTTTT. Its translation is CASSIRQGNEKLFF. Full variable domain (remainder filled in from reference TRBV19 and TRBJ1-4): DGGITQSPKYLFRKEGQNVTLSCEQNLNHDAMYWYRQDPGQGLRLIYYSQIVNDFQKGDIAEGYSVSREKKESFPLTVTSAQKNPTAFYLCASSIRQGNEKLFFGSGTQLSVL.

This chain connects TRBV4-1 to TRBJ1-3, with D possibly matching TRBD1 (5 bases). CDR1 and CDR2 (germline): MGHRA, YSYEKL. The CDR3 totals 17 residues. V lost 3 bases, J lost 2 bases, and 17 bases lay in between. The CDR3 sequence: CASSQTQVPAAGNTIYF. The CDR3 bases are TGCGCCAGCAGCCAGACACAGGTTCCCGCGGCTGGAAACACCATATATTTT.

V usage is TRBV6-4 and J usage is TRBJ2-3; TRBD2 might be the D (7 bases). The CDR3 has 15 amino acids. The V and J ends lost 0 bases and 2 bases respectively, with 9 bases between them. Germline CDR1 and CDR2: MRHNA and SNTAGT. CDR3 residues: CASSDSGGATDTQYF. For the CDR3, the DNA is TGTGCCAGCAGTGACTCGGGGGGGGCCACAGATACGCAGTATTTT.

The chain employs TRBV10-3 and TRBJ1-2; 8 bases match TRBD1. This CDR3 comprises 14 residues. Trimming cost V 4 bases and J 7 bases; bases outside gene matches: 8. Germline values: CDR1 ENHRY, CDR2 SYGVKD. DNA for the CDR3: TGTGCCATCAGTGCAGACAGGGGAATAGCTGGCTACACCTTC. Residues: CAISADRGIAGYTF.

This clone was observed a single time. The V and J genes are TRBV19 and TRBJ1-3; 9 bases map to TRBD1. The CDR3 extends over 17 amino acids. The V and J ends lost 4 bases and 0 bases, in that order; junction bases with no gene match: 7. Germline CDR1 is LNHDA and CDR2 is SQIVND (reference sequence). CDR3 region: CASSTGGQGGSGNTIYF. DNA for the CDR3: TGTGCCAGTAGTACCGGGGGACAGGGCGGCTCTGGAAACACCATATATTTT.

The chain couples TRBV11-2 to TRBJ2-7; 7 positions agree with TRBD1. The CDR3 has 14 amino acids. V was clipped by 2 bases and J by 5 bases; unmatched bases: 6. The V gene's germline CDR1 is SGHAT and CDR2 FQNNGV. CDR3: CASSLYAGTDEQYF. The CDR3 region has the DNA TGTGCCAGCAGCTTATACGCAGGGACAGACGAGCAGTACTTC. Full variable domain (rest looked up from reference TRBV11-2 and TRBJ2-7): EAGVAQSPRYKIIEKRQSVAFWCNPISGHATLYWYQQILGQGPKLLIQFQNNGVVDDSQLPKDRFSAERLKGVDSTLKIQPAKLEDSAVYLCASSLYAGTDEQYFGPGTRLTVT.

This sequence joins TRBV11-1 and TRBJ2-1, with D tentatively TRBD1 (6 bases). The CDR3 is 17 residues long. Trimming shortened V by 1 base and J by 7 bases, and 20 bases separated the two germline ends. The germline CDR1 and CDR2 sequences are SGHAT and FQDESV (reference sequence). CDR3 in DNA: TGTGCCAGCAGCTTAGGAAGGGGGTTCCGGTTGAGGAATGAGCAGTTCTTC. Encoded protein: CASSLGRGFRLRNEQFF.

This sequence joins TRBV19 and TRBJ2-5; tentative D call: TRBD1 (5 bases). Germline V gene data show CDR1 as LNHDA and CDR2 as SQIVND (reference sequence). V dropped 1 base and J dropped 7 bases, with 13 bases sitting between them. The CDR3 consists of 14 residues. The CDR3 loop is CASSIGVSQGTQYF. CDR3 in DNA: TGTGCCAGTAGTATAGGGGTCTCCCAGGGGACCCAGTACTTC.

This sequence joins TRBV7-9 and TRBJ2-7; the D is unclear. This CDR3 spans 13 amino acids. In germline, CDR1 is SEHNR, CDR2 FQNEAQ (reference sequence). V lost 1 base, J lost 1 base, and 5 bases lay in between. The CDR3 DNA reads as TGTGCCAGCAGCTTAGAATGGTCCTACGAGCAGTACTTC. It codes for CASSLEWSYEQYF.

This rearrangement joins TRBV27 to TRBJ2-2; D is possibly TRBD2 (5 bases). Per germline, CDR1 MNHEY and CDR2 SMNVEV (reference sequence). Trimming took off 6 bases at V and 1 base at J, with 6 bases between the two ends. The CDR3 is 13 residues long. The chain's CDR3 is CASRGLNTGELFF. For the CDR3, the DNA is TGTGCCAGCAGAGGACTGAACACCGGGGAGCTGTTTTTT.